These 14 T cell receptor beta chains were sequenced from one sample in a study of T cell clonotyping in hematopoietic cell transplantation. Only in-frame clones appear in the TCRdb table, and some are missing; sequencing was by immunoSEQ multiplex PCR. Of over 10,000 clones detected, approximately 83% appear once; the ten largest clones hold approximately 15%. As to time point: recipient sample about 28 days before transplant, after cytoreduction. This specimen consisted of peripheral blood mononuclear cells, obtained before stem cell transplant. The receptors originated from a man aged 55 to 70 with acute myeloid leukemia. Some clones in this sample may be carry-over from other donors' samples.

The sample holds a few counts of this clone. This chain links TRBV7-3 with TRBJ2-3, with D perhaps matching TRBD2 (7 bases). V lost 3 bases, J lost 3 bases, and 13 bases lay in between. CDR3 length: 15 amino acids. The germline V gene encodes CDR1 SGHTA and CDR2 FQGTGA. The CDR3 protein is CASSLRGQETDTQYF. The CDR3 DNA sequence: TGTGCCAGCAGCTTGCGGGGGCAAGAGACAGATACGCAGTATTTT.

The chain carries TRBV11-3 and TRBJ2-6; no definite D call. The CDR3 totals 16 residues. V was pared by 0 bases and J by 0 bases, with 6 bases between. The germline gives CDR1 SGHNT, CDR2 YENEEA. In DNA form, the CDR3 reads TGTGCCAGCAGCTTAGATGGCCACTCTGGGGCCAACGTCCTGACTTTC. As protein: CASSLDGHSGANVLTF.

A single count supports this clone. The rearrangement links TRBV11-2 to TRBJ1-5; no clear D gene. The CDR3 loop spans 14 amino acids. Trimming took 2 bases from V and 0 from J, leaving 5 bases between them. In germline, CDR1 is SGHAT, CDR2 FQNNGV. The CDR3 DNA sequence: TGTGCCAGCAGCTTAACGGATAGCAATCAGCCCCAGCATTTT. Protein sequence: CASSLTDSNQPQHF.

The chain couples TRBV6-1 to TRBJ2-7, with 11 nucleotides matching TRBD1. Germline trimming cut 4 bases from V and 3 bases from J; bases unmatched to any gene: 5. The germline V gene has CDR1 MNHNS and CDR2 SASEGT. The CDR3 is 15 residues long. The CDR3 loop reads CASSAPGTGGYEQYF. CDR3 in DNA: TGTGCCAGCAGTGCCCCCGGGACAGGGGGCTACGAGCAGTACTTC.

This rearrangement joins TRBV5-4 to TRBJ1-6; D possibly corresponds to TRBD1 (5 bases). Trimming stripped 4 bases from V and 11 bases from J, with 22 bases between. The CDR3 runs 16 residues. Germline CDR1 is SGHNT and CDR2 is YYREEE (reference sequence). This CDR3 is CASSLTGTSFSPPLHF. CDR3 coding DNA: TGTGCCAGCAGCCTAACCGGGACCTCCTTTTCGCCACCCCTCCACTTT. Full variable domain (rest looked up from reference TRBV5-4 and TRBJ1-6): ETGVTQSPTHLIKTRGQQVTLRCSSQSGHNTVSWYQQALGQGPQFIFQYYREEENGRGNFPPRFSGLQFPNYSSELNVNALELDDSALYLCASSLTGTSFSPPLHFGNGTRLTVT.

The CDR3 nucleotides are TGTGCCAGCAGCCCCTCCCGGGGCTATGGCTACACCTTC. Translating it yields CASSPSRGYGYTF. This chain joins TRBV7-2 and TRBJ1-2; D remains unclear. V was pared by 5 bases and J by 4 bases, with 11 bases between. CDR1 is SGHTA and CDR2 is FQGNSA in the germline V gene. The CDR3 is 13 amino acids.

For the CDR3, the DNA is TGTGCCAGCAGCCAGGGGACAGGGACCGAAAACATTCAGTACTTC. Translating gives CASSQGTGTENIQYF. The chain couples TRBV4-2 to TRBJ2-4; 9 bases agree with TRBD1. V shed 3 bases and J 5 bases; nucleotides not matched to a gene: 5. The CDR3 spans 15 residues. Germline-derived CDR1 and CDR2 are LGHNA and YNFKEQ.

The V call is TRBV28, the J call TRBJ2-2; D call uncertain. V lost 2 bases and J lost 6, with 7 bases in between. This CDR3 region has 13 residues. Looked up from germline, CDR1 is MDHEN and CDR2 is SYDVKM. This CDR3 is CASSLVLAGELFF. CDR3 nucleotide sequence: TGTGCCAGCAGTTTAGTATTGGCCGGGGAGCTGTTTTTT.

The chain joins TRBV5-1 to TRBJ2-1; 13 bases are shared with TRBD2. With 4 bases clipped from V and 7 bases from J, the junction kept 8 bases outside the gene matches. From germline, CDR1 is SGHRS and CDR2 YFSETQ. The CDR3 contains 16 residues. CDR3 sequence reads: CASSPRTSGGSNEQFF. In DNA, the CDR3 is TGCGCCAGCAGCCCCAGGACTAGCGGGGGTAGTAATGAGCAGTTCTTC.

The chain is built from TRBV5-1 and TRBJ2-1, with D perhaps being TRBD1 or TRBD2 (5 bases each). This CDR3 spans 15 amino acids. From germline, CDR1 is SGHRS and CDR2 YFSETQ. V was pared by 4 bases and J by 1 base, with 12 bases between. The CDR3 region has the DNA TGCGCCAGCAGCGGCGCCGGGACGTCCTACAATGAGCAGTTCTTC. Residues: CASSGAGTSYNEQFF.

This sequence joins TRBV5-6 and TRBJ2-7; tentatively, D is TRBD1 (5 bases). CDR1 SGHDT and CDR2 YYEEEE come from the germline V gene. V lost 2 bases and J 3 bases, leaving 12 bases between the germline ends. The CDR3 has 14 residues. In nucleotides, the CDR3 is TGTGCCAGCAGCTTTGGCAGGGCGAACTACGAGCAGTACTTC. It encodes CASSFGRANYEQYF.

The chain couples TRBV2 to TRBJ1-2; unclear D gene. From germline, CDR1 is SNHLY and CDR2 FYNNEI. Trimming shortened V by 8 bases and J by 1 base, and 14 bases separated the two germline ends. CDR3 length: 14 amino acids. The CDR3 bases are TGTGCCAGCGTGAAGGGCCTGCGTAACTATGGCTACACCTTC. Translation: CASVKGLRNYGYTF.

The chain recombines TRBV6-5 with TRBJ1-2; 9 positions agree with TRBD1. Germline V gene sequence: CDR1 MNHEY, CDR2 SVGAGI. V lost 4 bases, J lost 6 bases, and 9 bases stayed unmatched. This CDR3 is built from 15 residues. CDR3 sequence reads: CASSFLQGAIDGYTF. DNA for the CDR3: TGTGCCAGCAGTTTCCTACAGGGGGCGATTGATGGCTACACCTTC.

The chain recombines TRBV4-3 with TRBJ2-3; the D gene is possibly TRBD2 (5 bases). This CDR3 contains 16 residues. V shed 0 bases and J shed 2 bases, with 12 bases lying between them. Per germline, CDR1 LGHNA and CDR2 YSLEER. The CDR3, as DNA: TGCGCCAGCAGCCAAGATGCGACTACACCCACAGATACGCAGTATTTT. This gives the protein CASSQDATTPTDTQYF.